The 28 T cell receptor beta chains below come from one sample, sequenced in a study of T and B cells in COVID-19 patients. Multiplex PCR with BIOMED2 TRB-A/B primer pools amplified TRB rearrangements. MiXCR was run by TCRdb on the multiplex PCR reads, yielding one entry per CDR3 protein. The sample includes approximately 15,000 distinct CDR3 sequences, less than 30% of them seen just once. TRB was amplified from around 230-520 ng of blood genomic DNA. Specimen: blood. Source of these receptors: a human donor who had recovered from COVID-19.

V gene TRBV7-2 combines with J gene TRBJ2-7, with TRBD2 matching over 12 bases. V trimming: 3 bases; J trimming: 3 bases; junction bases outside the gene matches: 3. The length of the CDR3 is 15 residues. Germline V gene lookup returns CDR1 SGHTA and CDR2 FQGNSA. CDR3 sequence reads: CASSLATSGSYEQYF. In nucleotides, the CDR3 is TGTGCCAGCAGCTTGGCGACTAGCGGGAGCTACGAGCAGTACTTC. Variable domain in full (rest from reference TRBV7-2 and TRBJ2-7): GAGVSQSPSNKVTEKGKDVELRCDPISGHTALYWYRQSLGQGLEFLIYFQGNSAPDKSGLPSDRFSAERTGGSVSTLTIQRTQQEDSAVYLCASSLATSGSYEQYFGPGTRLTVT.

The chain is built from TRBV5-1 and TRBJ2-1, with 7 bases lining up with TRBD2. Germline CDR1 SGHRS, CDR2 YFSETQ. V lost 1 base to trimming and J lost 5 bases; unmatched junction nucleotides: 6. The CDR3 covers 15 residues. The CDR3 is CASSLMGGRNNEQFF. In nucleotides, the CDR3 is TGCGCCAGCAGCTTGATGGGCGGGAGAAACAATGAGCAGTTCTTC.

This clonotype is termed medium-sized (0.01 to 0.1%). The chain is built from TRBV29-1 and TRBJ2-4, with D tentatively TRBD1 (6 bases). Germline V gene lookup returns CDR1 SQVTM and CDR2 ANQGSEA. The CDR3 totals 13 residues. Trimming took 8 bases from V and 10 from J, leaving 21 bases between them. CDR3 nucleotides: TGCAGCTTTCTCACGGCAGGGGTCTATATTCAGTACTTC. Its translation is CSFLTAGVYIQYF.

There are a few counts of this clonotype. This rearrangement joins TRBV6-6 to TRBJ2-7; D possibly corresponds to TRBD2 (6 bases). V shed 0 bases and J shed 4 bases, with 10 bases lying between them. This CDR3 is built from 14 residues. Germline lookup yields CDR1 MNHNY and CDR2 SVGAGI (reference sequence). The CDR3 DNA follows: TGTGCCAGCAGTTACTCGTCTAGCGCGTACGAGCAGTACTTC. Translation gives CASSYSSSAYEQYF.

The rearrangement joins TRBV30 to TRBJ1-4; D ambiguous. The CDR3 loop spans 14 amino acids. Trimming shortened V by 5 bases and J by 3 bases, and 13 bases separated the two germline ends. Germline assignment: CDR1 GTSNPN and CDR2 SVGIG (reference sequence). This chain's CDR3 is CAWDPGDPNEKLFF. As DNA, the CDR3 is TGTGCCTGGGACCCGGGAGACCCTAATGAAAAACTGTTTTTT.

By proportion, this clonotype is medium-sized. The chain has TRBV27 and TRBJ2-1, with 7 positions matching TRBD1. V lost 9 bases to trimming and J lost 10 bases; unmatched junction nucleotides: 9. CDR3 length equals 12 residues. Germline V gene lookup returns CDR1 MNHEY and CDR2 SMNVEV (reference sequence). This CDR3 is CASSNRGREQFF. The DNA of the CDR3 is TGTGCCAGTTCAAACAGGGGTAGGGAGCAGTTCTTC.

The sample holds a few counts of this clonotype. V gene TRBV6-5 combines with J gene TRBJ2-1, with D uncertain. CDR3 length: 12 residues. Per the germline V gene, CDR1 is MNHEY and CDR2 is SVGAGI. V gave up 5 bases and J gave up 4 bases, with 6 bases separating them. The CDR3 protein is CASSGAYNEQFF. The CDR3 coding sequence is TGTGCCAGCAGTGGAGCATACAATGAGCAGTTCTTC.

Only a few counts were recorded for this clonotype. The gene calls are TRBV19 and TRBJ1-5; 9 nucleotides match TRBD1. V shed 6 bases and J 2 bases; nucleotides not matched to a gene: 8. The CDR3 totals 16 residues. CDR1 is LNHDA and CDR2 is SQIVND in the germline V gene (reference sequence). The CDR3 nucleotides are TGTGCCAGTAGAGAACCGGGACAGGGAGGCAATCAGCCCCAGCATTTT. This encodes CASREPGQGGNQPQHF.

The gene calls are TRBV6-2 or TRBV6-3 and TRBJ2-7, with D possibly called TRBD1 or TRBD2 (5 bases each). The ends were cut back, 8 bases at V and 0 bases at J, with 14 bases in the middle. Germline values: CDR1 MNHEY, CDR2 SVGEGT. The CDR3 has 14 residues. Here the CDR3 reads CASRQLASSYEQYF. The CDR3 bases are TGTGCCAGCCGACAGCTAGCCAGCTCCTACGAGCAGTACTTC.

This clonotype came up a few times. This rearrangement joins TRBV19 to TRBJ1-5, with 9 bases lining up with TRBD1. From germline, CDR1 is LNHDA and CDR2 SQIVND (reference sequence). The CDR3 has 16 amino acids. Trimming at V came to 5 bases and at J to 2 bases, leaving 7 bases not matched to a gene. The CDR3 nucleotides are TGTGCCAGTAGTCCGCGGGACAGGGTCCGCAATCAGCCCCAGCATTTT. Protein product: CASSPRDRVRNQPQHF.

The chain combines TRBV5-5 with TRBJ2-2, with 16 bases matching TRBD2. In germline, CDR1 is SGHKS, CDR2 YYEKEE (reference sequence). The CDR3 has 24 amino acids. The V segment lost 0 bases and the J segment 4 bases; nucleotides outside the gene matches: 21. CDR3 bases: TGTGCCAGCAGCTTGGATTGGGGATTAACCTTGGGACTAGCGGGAGGGAAAAGCACCGGGGAGCTGTTTTTT. As protein: CASSLDWGLTLGLAGGKSTGELFF.

The chain has TRBV6-2 or TRBV6-3 and TRBJ2-7; perhaps D is TRBD1 or TRBD2 (5 bases each). CDR1 is MNHEY, CDR2 SVGEGT, per germline. This CDR3 is 14 amino acids long. The germline V and J ends were trimmed by 9 bases and 1 base, with 16 bases remaining between them. CDR3 DNA: TGTGCCAGTCGGGGAACGGGACCTTCCTACGAGCAGTACTTC. Translated: CASRGTGPSYEQYF.

Concerning this clonotype itself: At one end, the junction sequence differs from germline, possibly due to a read error. The chain recombines TRBV5-4 with TRBJ2-1; possibly TRBD1 for D (6 bases). Germline CDR1 and CDR2: SGHNT and YYREEE (reference sequence). The CDR3 runs 15 residues. The CDR3 sequence is CASGFARGPNNEQFF. The CDR3 DNA sequence: TGTGCCAGCGGCTTCGCCAGGGGCCCCAACAATGAGCAGTTCTTC.

This clonotype was seen a few times. The chain recombines TRBV19 with TRBJ1-3; D is uncertain. Trimming stripped 3 bases from V and 0 bases from J, with 12 bases between. The CDR3 loop spans 16 amino acids. Germline CDR1 and CDR2: LNHDA and SQIVND (reference sequence). The CDR3 spells CASSILGISSGNTIYF. The CDR3 nucleotides read TGTGCCAGTAGTATTCTTGGCATAAGCTCTGGAAACACCATATATTTT.

The table lists this clonotype with a few counts. This chain joins TRBV12-3 or TRBV12-4 and TRBJ1-5, with a weak D call TRBD1 (5 bases). V was clipped by 8 bases and J by 5 bases, with 19 bases between them. The CDR3 loop spans 15 amino acids. The CDR3 sequence is CASGPRQGAHQPQHF. For the CDR3, the DNA is TGTGCCAGCGGCCCCAGGCAAGGGGCCCATCAGCCCCAGCATTTT.

This clonotype was seen ten or more times. The chain uses TRBV6-6 and TRBJ2-6; the D is unclear. Deletions cut 5 bases from V and 0 bases from J, with 8 bases between. The CDR3 is 15 amino acids. Germline CDR1 and CDR2: MNHNY and SVGAGI (reference sequence). CDR3 in DNA: TGTGCCAGCAGTCTTATTTCCTCTGGGGCCAACGTCCTGACTTTC. Translating it yields CASSLISSGANVLTF.

V is TRBV6-4 and J is TRBJ1-2; TRBD1 agrees at 7 bases. CDR3 length: 13 residues. The germline CDR1 and CDR2 sequences are MRHNA and SNTAGT. Trimming at V came to 3 bases and at J to 8 bases, leaving 6 bases not matched to a gene. CDR3 in amino acids: CASSETGLSGYTF. The CDR3, as DNA: TGTGCCAGCAGTGAGACAGGGCTAAGCGGCTACACCTTC.

In this sample, this clonotype is medium-sized (0.01 to 0.1%). The V gene is TRBV29-1, the J gene TRBJ2-1; 10 bases map to TRBD2. From germline, CDR1 is SQVTM and CDR2 ANQGSEA. Trimming cost V 2 bases and J 13 bases; bases outside gene matches: 8. The CDR3 contains 13 residues. CDR3 residues: CSVEPASGSSQFF. The DNA of the CDR3 is TGCAGCGTTGAACCAGCTAGCGGGAGTTCCCAGTTCTTC.

The rearrangement links TRBV18 to TRBJ2-3; 8 bases match TRBD1. Germline values: CDR1 KGHSH, CDR2 LQKENI. This CDR3 is built from 16 residues. J was trimmed by 4 bases and V by 6 bases; bases with no gene match: 12. CDR3 protein: CASSLRQGNRADTQYF. The CDR3 nucleotides read TGTGCCAGCTCTCTCCGACAGGGGAATCGAGCAGATACGCAGTATTTT.

This clonotype is labeled as medium-sized. This sequence joins TRBV11-3 and TRBJ1-4, with D uncertain. Per germline, CDR1 SGHNT and CDR2 YENEEA. V lost 1 base to trimming and J lost 0 bases, with 9 bases between them. The CDR3 totals 16 residues. In DNA, the CDR3 is TGTGCCAGCAGCTTAGGGACCGTTGCAACTAATGAAAAACTGTTTTTT. This encodes CASSLGTVATNEKLFF.

By share of the sample, this clonotype is medium-sized. The gene calls are TRBV29-1 and TRBJ2-4; D gene uncertain. V was clipped by 7 bases and J by 7 bases, with 14 bases between them. There are 12 residues in the CDR3. Germline lookup yields CDR1 SQVTM and CDR2 ANQGSEA. The CDR3, as DNA: TGCAGCGCTTCTAGTACGATTAACATTCAGTACTTC. This gives the protein CSASSTINIQYF.

The rearrangement uses TRBV19 and TRBJ1-1; D gene ambiguous. CDR1 LNHDA and CDR2 SQIVND come from the germline V gene (reference sequence). CDR3 length equals 15 residues. Trimming cost V 5 bases and J 1 base, with 14 bases left between them. In DNA form, the CDR3 reads TGTGCCAGTAGTCACCGGACGGTCGGGAACACTGAAGCTTTCTTT. It is translated as CASSHRTVGNTEAFF.

This clonotype ranks as medium-sized. This rearrangement joins TRBV11-3 to TRBJ2-7; D is unclear. Deletions cut 1 base from V and 1 base from J, with 2 bases between. The CDR3 covers 12 residues. The germline V gene encodes CDR1 SGHNT and CDR2 YENEEA. In DNA, the CDR3 is TGTGCCAGCAGCTTAGGATCCTACGAGCAGTACTTC. Protein: CASSLGSYEQYF.

The chain links TRBV19 to TRBJ1-2; the match to TRBD1 covers 8 bases. This CDR3 is built from 14 residues. Germline V gives CDR1 LNHDA, CDR2 SQIVND (reference sequence). The J segment lost 4 bases and the V segment lost 6 bases, leaving 7 bases of the junction unmatched. CDR3 coding DNA: TGTGCCAGTAGAGCGACAGGGGTTGGCTATGGCTACACCTTC. This gives the protein CASRATGVGYGYTF.

In this sample, this clonotype is medium-sized (0.01 to 0.1%). This rearrangement joins TRBV5-5 to TRBJ2-2, with D possibly being TRBD1 (5 bases). There are 14 residues in the CDR3. The V gene's germline CDR1 is SGHKS and CDR2 YYEKEE (reference sequence). Trimming pared 2 bases from V and 5 bases from J, leaving 10 bases between. CDR3 DNA sequence: TGTGCCAGCAGCTTATCAGGGCGGACCGGGGAGCTGTTTTTT. Its protein is CASSLSGRTGELFF.

This clonotype was recorded a few times. The J gene is TRBJ2-7, the V gene TRBV18; TRBD2 might be the D (6 bases). The CDR3 has 13 amino acids. Trimming cost V 4 bases and J 3 bases, with 10 bases left between them. Germline CDR1 and CDR2: KGHSH and LQKENI. The CDR3 loop reads CASSLGSDYEQYF. Written as DNA, the CDR3 is TGTGCCAGCTCACTCGGGAGCGACTACGAGCAGTACTTC.

The rearrangement uses TRBV6-4 and TRBJ1-1; no reliable D call. This CDR3 region has 13 residues. The V gene's germline CDR1 is MRHNA and CDR2 SNTAGT. V dropped 0 bases and J dropped 2 bases, with 4 bases sitting between them. In DNA, the CDR3 is TGTGCCAGCAGTGACTCAGACAACACTGAAGCTTTCTTT. Encoded protein: CASSDSDNTEAFF.

The chain has TRBV30 and TRBJ2-7; perhaps D is TRBD1 or TRBD2 (5 bases each). Germline V gene lookup returns CDR1 GTSNPN and CDR2 SVGIG (reference sequence). The CDR3 consists of 12 residues. With 5 bases removed from V and 2 bases from J, the gap between germline ends came to 10 bases. CDR3 in DNA: TGTGCCTGGTCGGGGCGGCCCTACGAGCAGTACTTC. Protein sequence: CAWSGRPYEQYF.